The sequence of this TCR beta chain was determined in a study of blood T cell repertoires in COVID-19. About the research overall: Collection of acute and convalescent COVID-19 samples took place in the United States, Italy and Spain.

This clone was observed a few times. Germline V gives CDR1 SNHLY, CDR2 FYNNEI. This CDR3 contains 14 residues. V was trimmed by 3 bases and J by 5 bases, leaving 10 bases between them. Profiling relied on immunoSEQ multiplex PCR, and the TCRdb table lists in-frame clones only, not all of them. Of approximately 390,000 clones listed, around 87% are singletons. The chain joins TRBV2 to TRBJ1-4; TRBD1 is a possible D gene (5 bases). The sequence was obtained from a woman between 55 and 75 years old with COVID-19, enrolled during active disease. The source material was peripheral blood. DNA of the CDR3: TGTGCCAGCAGTGACCCAGGGTTCAATGAAAAACTGTTTTTT. It yields the protein CASSDPGFNEKLFF.